This T cell receptor (beta chain) is from a study of cytomegalovirus exposure and HLA in healthy donors. The CDR3 totals 17 residues. After removal of 9 bases from V and 0 bases from J, the junction contained 16 bases not matched to a gene. Germline lookup yields CDR1 LNHDA and CDR2 SQIVND (reference sequence). Some clones are missing from TCRdb's copy, which holds only in-frame ones; the method was immunoSEQ multiplex PCR. The sample lists 150,000 to 200,000 clones; roughly 86% were seen once. The TCR was taken from a woman aged 18-29 years in good health and CMV-seropositive. The chain employs TRBV19 and TRBJ1-1; 7 nucleotides align to TRBD1. The sequenced sample was PBMCs. CDR3 region: CASQKQGPKLMNTEAFF. As DNA, the CDR3 is TGTGCCAGCCAAAAACAGGGGCCGAAGCTAATGAACACTGAAGCTTTCTTT.